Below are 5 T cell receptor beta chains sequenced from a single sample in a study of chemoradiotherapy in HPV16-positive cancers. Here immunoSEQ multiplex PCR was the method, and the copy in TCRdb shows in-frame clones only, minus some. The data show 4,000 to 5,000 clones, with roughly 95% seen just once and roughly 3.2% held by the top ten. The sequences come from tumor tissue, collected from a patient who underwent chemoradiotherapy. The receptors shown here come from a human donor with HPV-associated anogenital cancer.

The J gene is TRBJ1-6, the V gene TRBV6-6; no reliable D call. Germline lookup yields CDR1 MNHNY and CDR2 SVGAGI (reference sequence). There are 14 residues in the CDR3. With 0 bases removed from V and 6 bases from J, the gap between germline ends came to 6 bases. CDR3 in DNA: TGTGCCAGCAGTTACTCCACAGTTAATTCACCCCTCCACTTT. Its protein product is CASSYSTVNSPLHF.

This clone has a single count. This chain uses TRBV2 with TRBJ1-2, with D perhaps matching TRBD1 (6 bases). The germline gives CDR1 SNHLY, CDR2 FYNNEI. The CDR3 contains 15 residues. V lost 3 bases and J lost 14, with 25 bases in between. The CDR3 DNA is TGTGCCAGCAGTGACATTATTGGGGACACCTTAATTTTGACCTTC. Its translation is CASSDIIGDTLILTF.

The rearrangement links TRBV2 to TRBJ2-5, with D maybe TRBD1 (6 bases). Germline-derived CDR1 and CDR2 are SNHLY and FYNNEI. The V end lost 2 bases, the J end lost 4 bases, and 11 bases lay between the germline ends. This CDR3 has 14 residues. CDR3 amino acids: CASSENRVGETQYF. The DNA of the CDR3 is TGTGCCAGCAGTGAAAACAGGGTGGGAGAGACCCAGTACTTC.

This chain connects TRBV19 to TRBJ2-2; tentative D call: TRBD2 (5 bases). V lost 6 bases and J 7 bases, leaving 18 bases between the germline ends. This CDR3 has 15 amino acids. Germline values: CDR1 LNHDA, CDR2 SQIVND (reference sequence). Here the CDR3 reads CASRPAGVGGGELFF. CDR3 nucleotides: TGTGCCAGTAGACCTGCTGGGGTCGGAGGCGGGGAGCTGTTTTTT.

CDR3 nucleotides: TGTGCCAGCGATGGGGGTGGAGGGGTGAACACTGAAGCTTTCTTT. Encoded protein: CASDGGGGVNTEAFF. The J gene is TRBJ1-1, the V gene TRBV11-3, with TRBD1 as a possible D gene (5 bases). The CDR3 is 15 amino acids. Between the trimmed V and J ends, which lost 8 bases and 0 bases, there was a span of 16 bases. Germline lookup yields CDR1 SGHNT and CDR2 YENEEA.